The 22 T cell receptor beta chains below come from one sample, sequenced in a study of cytomegalovirus exposure and HLA in healthy donors. The PCR used 60 Vbeta and 13 Jbeta primers. The protocol was immunoSEQ multiplex PCR, while the TCRdb copy is restricted to in-frame clones and leaves out a portion. The sample lists under 150,000 clones, around 84% occurring once. The sample was PBMCs. The receptor source for this set is a man in his fifties or sixties in good health and CMV-seronegative.

The chain uses TRBV18 and TRBJ1-4, with D unclear. In germline, CDR1 is KGHSH, CDR2 LQKENI. The germline V and J ends were trimmed by 3 bases and 3 bases, with 8 bases remaining between them. The CDR3 extends over 14 amino acids. The CDR3 DNA reads as TGTGCCAGCTCACCCTTAGTGGCTAATGAAAAACTGTTTTTT. This encodes CASSPLVANEKLFF.

The V call is TRBV5-4, the J call TRBJ2-7, with D uncertain. The germline V and J ends were trimmed by 0 bases and 1 base, with 8 bases remaining between them. The germline CDR1 and CDR2 sequences are SGHNT and YYREEE (reference sequence). The CDR3 consists of 14 residues. This chain's CDR3 is CASSLGDSSYEQYF. CDR3 bases: TGTGCCAGCAGCTTGGGCGACTCATCCTACGAGCAGTACTTC.

The CDR3 DNA sequence: TGTGCCAGCAGTTACAGGGAAGCCTACGAGCAGTACTTC. Its translation is CASSYREAYEQYF. The V call is TRBV27, the J call TRBJ2-7; D is perhaps TRBD1 (6 bases). CDR3 length: 13 amino acids. CDR1 and CDR2 from the germline V gene are MNHEY and SMNVEV (reference sequence). Trimming cost V 4 bases and J 2 bases, with 9 bases left between them.

The rearrangement links TRBV5-6 to TRBJ1-1, with 7 positions matching TRBD1. This CDR3 is 16 amino acids long. After removal of 4 bases from V and 1 base from J, the junction contained 10 bases not matched to a gene. Germline CDR1 is SGHDT and CDR2 is YYEEEE. The CDR3 DNA reads as TGTGCCAGCAGCCTTGCAAGGGGGCTACGGAACACTGAAGCTTTCTTT. Residues: CASSLARGLRNTEAFF.

The chain's CDR3 is CASRQGYQPQHF. The CDR3 DNA follows: TGTGCCAGCAGACAGGGGTATCAGCCCCAGCATTTT. The chain links TRBV27 to TRBJ1-5; 7 bases are shared with TRBD1. V lost 6 bases to trimming and J lost 5 bases; unmatched junction nucleotides: 1. The CDR3 covers 12 residues. Germline V gene lookup returns CDR1 MNHEY and CDR2 SMNVEV (reference sequence).

This clone came up once. The V and J genes are TRBV29-1 and TRBJ2-1; a weak D match, TRBD2 (6 bases). CDR1 and CDR2 from the germline V gene are SQVTM and ANQGSEA. With 4 bases removed from V and 8 bases from J, the gap between germline ends came to 21 bases. The CDR3 covers 15 residues. The CDR3 DNA follows: TGCAGCGTTGCGGGCAGTCCGACTTCGGGGGATGAGCAGTTCTTC. This encodes CSVAGSPTSGDEQFF.

The chain is built from TRBV4-2 and TRBJ1-5; 10 bases are shared with TRBD1. J lost 7 bases, V lost 3 bases, and 3 bases had no gene match. Germline CDR1 LGHNA, CDR2 YNFKEQ. The CDR3 has 14 residues. Here the CDR3 reads CASSQTGGGQPQHF. The CDR3 DNA reads as TGTGCCAGCAGCCAGACAGGGGGCGGACAGCCCCAGCATTTT.

The chain links TRBV5-1 to TRBJ2-7; 8 bases fit TRBD1. The CDR3 is 15 residues long. V was pared by 2 bases and J by 5 bases, with 9 bases of the junction left unmatched. Germline values: CDR1 SGHRS, CDR2 YFSETQ. CDR3 coding DNA: TGCGCCAGCAGCTTACTGACAGGGGTCGTAGACGAGCAGTACTTC. This translates into CASSLLTGVVDEQYF.

The J gene is TRBJ2-1, the V gene TRBV6-5; tentatively, D is TRBD1 (6 bases). The CDR3 runs to 12 residues. Germline V gene lookup returns CDR1 MNHEY and CDR2 SVGAGI. V gave up 5 bases and J gave up 8 bases, with 10 bases separating them. The CDR3 loop reads CASSGTSDEQFF. CDR3 bases: TGTGCCAGCAGTGGGACAAGCGATGAGCAGTTCTTC.

The chain recombines TRBV4-1 with TRBJ2-7; D might be TRBD1 (6 bases). The CDR3 runs 14 residues. Germline assignment: CDR1 MGHRA and CDR2 YSYEKL. Between the trimmed V and J ends, which lost 4 bases and 4 bases, there was a span of 14 bases. The CDR3 protein is CASSRQDPGYEQYF. In DNA, the CDR3 is TGCGCCAGCAGCCGACAGGACCCAGGATACGAGCAGTACTTC.

The chain joins TRBV30 to TRBJ1-5; D gene unclear. The CDR3 has 14 amino acids. V gave up 3 bases and J gave up 9 bases, with 18 bases separating them. Germline V CDR1 and CDR2: GTSNPN, SVGIG (reference sequence). CDR3 in DNA: TGTGCCTGGAGGGAGGCGGGATCCCCATGGCCCCAGCATTTT. Residues: CAWREAGSPWPQHF.

This clone was seen just once. V is TRBV11-2 and J is TRBJ2-7, with 9 bases fitting TRBD1. Germline V gene sequence: CDR1 SGHAT, CDR2 FQNNGV. The length of the CDR3 is 15 residues. V lost 4 bases to trimming and J lost 4 bases; unmatched junction nucleotides: 8. For the CDR3, the DNA is TGTGCCAGCAGCTCCCTCAGACAGGGGGATTACGAGCAGTACTTC. The encoded protein is CASSSLRQGDYEQYF. Complete variable domain (other parts from reference TRBV11-2 and TRBJ2-7): EAGVAQSPRYKIIEKRQSVAFWCNPISGHATLYWYQQILGQGPKLLIQFQNNGVVDDSQLPKDRFSAERLKGVDSTLKIQPAKLEDSAVYLCASSSLRQGDYEQYFGPGTRLTVT.

The chain has TRBV5-6 and TRBJ1-2; D possibly corresponds to TRBD1 (5 bases). The V gene lost 4 bases and the J gene lost 3 bases, with 13 bases spanning the gap. The CDR3 is made up of 14 amino acids. The germline V gene has CDR1 SGHDT and CDR2 YYEEEE. CDR3 nucleotides: TGTGCCAGCAGCATTTACAGGCGTGACTATGGCTACACCTTC. The encoded protein is CASSIYRRDYGYTF.

The chain links TRBV5-4 to TRBJ1-2, with TRBD1 matching over 9 bases. This CDR3 is built from 18 residues. Trimming removed 1 base from V and 5 bases from J; junction bases left unmatched: 15. Germline loops: CDR1 SGHNT, CDR2 YYREEE (reference sequence). The CDR3, as DNA: TGTGCCAGCAGCTTGCTATCAAACCCGGGACAGGGTCGGTATGGCTACACCTTC. As protein: CASSLLSNPGQGRYGYTF. Combining the CDR3 with reference TRBV5-4 and TRBJ1-2 gives the whole variable domain ETGVTQSPTHLIKTRGQQVTLRCSSQSGHNTVSWYQQALGQGPQFIFQYYREEENGRGNFPPRFSGLQFPNYSSELNVNALELDDSALYLCASSLLSNPGQGRYGYTFGSGTRLTVV.

J is TRBJ2-7 and V is TRBV19; D is unresolved. Germline V gene data show CDR1 as LNHDA and CDR2 as SQIVND (reference sequence). This CDR3 region has 12 residues. V lost 9 bases, J lost 4 bases, and 13 bases lay in between. The CDR3 sequence is CARPIVLYEQYF. In DNA, the CDR3 is TGTGCCAGGCCTATTGTACTTTACGAGCAGTACTTC. The full variable domain, with the rest looked up from reference TRBV19 and TRBJ2-7, is DGGITQSPKYLFRKEGQNVTLSCEQNLNHDAMYWYRQDPGQGLRLIYYSQIVNDFQKGDIAEGYSVSREKKESFPLTVTSAQKNPTAFYLCARPIVLYEQYFGPGTRLTVT.

This chain joins TRBV29-1 and TRBJ2-7; 10 bases are a match to TRBD1. CDR1 is SQVTM and CDR2 is ANQGSEA in the germline V gene. With 6 bases clipped from V and 7 bases from J, the junction kept 12 bases outside the gene matches. The CDR3 has 14 residues. The CDR3 bases are TGCAGCGTAACCCGAGGGACAGGGGAGGAAGAGCAGTACTTC. Amino acids: CSVTRGTGEEEQYF.

The chain recombines TRBV7-6 with TRBJ1-2; 11 bases map to TRBD1. J gave up 8 bases and V 4 bases, and 6 bases lay outside the gene matches. Per germline, CDR1 SGHVS and CDR2 FNYEAQ. The CDR3 has 14 residues. The CDR3 DNA sequence: TGTGCCAGCAGCTCCACCGGACAGGGGGCAGGCTACACCTTC. Translation gives CASSSTGQGAGYTF.

This clone occurred a few times. The chain uses TRBV6-5 and TRBJ1-2, with D tentatively TRBD1 (5 bases). The CDR3 sequence is 13 residues long. Germline values: CDR1 MNHEY, CDR2 SVGAGI. V lost 6 bases, J lost 6 bases, and 14 bases lay in between. CDR3: CASSPPGGNGYTF. The CDR3 DNA is TGTGCCAGCAGCCCCCCCGGGGGGAATGGCTACACCTTC.

The V and J genes are TRBV11-3 and TRBJ1-6; 7 nucleotides match TRBD1. The ends lost 7 bases at V and 7 bases at J; junction bases unmatched: 22. The CDR3 runs to 19 residues. The germline V gene encodes CDR1 SGHNT and CDR2 YENEEA. The CDR3 DNA is TGTGCCAGCAACGATTCCCTTTCCTATGGAACAGGGGAGAATTCACCCCTCCACTTT. This encodes CASNDSLSYGTGENSPLHF.

The chain carries TRBV4-3 and TRBJ1-2; the match to TRBD1 covers 8 bases. From germline, CDR1 is LGHNA and CDR2 YSLEER. Trimming at V came to 4 bases and at J to 6 bases, leaving 4 bases not matched to a gene. The CDR3 has 13 amino acids. The CDR3 is CASSRQGRDGYTF. In nucleotides, the CDR3 is TGCGCCAGCAGCCGACAGGGGAGGGATGGCTACACCTTC.

The V and J genes are TRBV19 and TRBJ2-1; D call uncertain. This CDR3 has 13 amino acids. Trimming cost V 3 bases and J 3 bases, with 6 bases left between them. Germline loops: CDR1 LNHDA, CDR2 SQIVND (reference sequence). The CDR3 sequence: CASSIGNYNEQFF. DNA of the CDR3: TGTGCCAGTAGTATTGGCAACTACAATGAGCAGTTCTTC. Based on the CDR3 plus reference TRBV19 and TRBJ2-1, the full variable domain is DGGITQSPKYLFRKEGQNVTLSCEQNLNHDAMYWYRQDPGQGLRLIYYSQIVNDFQKGDIAEGYSVSREKKESFPLTVTSAQKNPTAFYLCASSIGNYNEQFFGPGTRLTVL.

The chain joins TRBV7-6 to TRBJ2-7; maybe TRBD1 (5 bases). CDR1 is SGHVS, CDR2 FNYEAQ, per germline. V lost 1 base and J lost 6, with 16 bases in between. This CDR3 has 15 amino acids. The CDR3 region is CASSLVTVGMLEQYF. CDR3 DNA: TGTGCCAGCAGCTTAGTGACAGTCGGAATGCTCGAGCAGTACTTC.